This T cell receptor beta chain was captured by sequencing in a study of blood T cell repertoires in COVID-19 (dated by TCRdb to about 2020). With regard to the full study: The collaborator samples originated in the United States, Italy and Spain and spanned the acute and convalescent phases of COVID-19. The material from the prospective study consisted of cDNA or gDNA derived from T cells, B-cell-depleted T cells, or PBMCs. The samples were drawn from two sources: the first 160 participants of the ongoing ImmuneRACE study, and 1,200 or so subjects contributed by 6 global collaborators. A freely available public database, intended as a resource for researchers studying the immune response to SARS-CoV-2, is where the repertoires were released. The sample metadata nearly always contained a de-identified subject ID, COVID-19 status, age in years and sex. HLA class I and class II types, where available, came from metadata supplied by the sample provider rather than from assay-based typing. The dataset comprised deeply sampled blood TCRbeta repertoires from subjects exposed to, actively infected with, or recovered from COVID-19.

At the junction V is shortened by 0 bases and J by 6 bases, with 7 bases in between. CDR1 and CDR2, per the germline V gene, are SGHTS and YDEGEE. The CDR3 contains 13 residues, cysteine and phenylalanine counted. The only DNA kept is the CDR3, 39 bases in frame from the first base. The research as a whole found: The quantity of clinical and demographic metadata differed by source and by participant and was supplied without curation.

TCRbeta CDR3 regions were amplified from genomic DNA by means of the immunoSEQ Assay, a bias-controlled multiplex PCR. The published analysis was carried out like this. The number of nucleated cells in each sample was estimated by amplification of reference gene primers within the assay. To quantify the absolute abundance of each unique TCRbeta CDR3 rearrangement, sequence reads were collapsed and filtered. For each sample, productive Simpson clonality was calculated by taking the square root of Simpson's diversity index across productive rearrangements. TCRdb carries this immuneACCESS record with in-frame sequences only. Its versions omit some clonotypes, under half of them owing to an unresolved V gene in the studies checked, with the rest unexplained. Clonal size and the V and J genes are those of that table, whereas D and trimming came from the DNA. Within this sample are roughly 76,000 clones, with roughly 90% of them counted one time only. Clones ranked in the top ten supply 1.5% of the sample.

The collaborating institutions used their own protocols to collect whole blood in K2EDTA tubes. For TCRbeta analysis, collaborators shipped samples in one of three forms: frozen whole blood, isolated PBMCs, or DNA extracted from either of those sample types. For this clone: Its antigen is not yet known. Per-base qualities were not stored, and no clone one base away is much larger.

Input material: peripheral blood. This sequence uses TRBV5-8 and TRBJ1-5; matching of 5 bases hints at TRBD1 as the D gene. The receptor's source is a man in his fifties with acute or convalescent COVID-19. The CDR3 has the sequence CASSLGGGQPQHF. In nucleotides, the sequence is TGTGCCAGCAGCTTGGGGGGCGGTCAGCCCCAGCATTTT.